Reported below is one T cell receptor beta chain. The target of this receptor is not known. Per-base qualities were not stored, and no clone one base away is much larger. The time point label on this specimen signifies: cycle 1 day 1 (C1D1), immediately before nivolumab initiation. Relapse after autologous stem cell transplantation had occurred in all trial patients, and cohorts A, B and C were distinguished by prior brentuximab vedotin exposure. The trial cohort included 56 patients with relapsed/refractory classical Hodgkin lymphoma, and each patient had a best overall response of complete response, partial response or progressive disease. Trial patients were treated with single-agent nivolumab in the multi-cohort phase II CheckMate 205 trial. Best overall response was determined by an independent review committee according to the 2007 International Working Group response criteria. Trial PBMCs were collected immediately before nivolumab initiation (C1D1) and during therapy at cycle 2 day 1 and cycle 4 day 1. Peripheral blood was collected in 8 mL Vacutainer Cell Preparation Tubes, from which PBMCs were isolated by centrifugation and then cryopreserved.

This entry belongs to a study of PD-1 blockade in classical Hodgkin lymphoma (dated by TCRdb to the early 2020s). Describing the broader study: Nivolumab dosing was 3 mg/kg intravenously every 2 weeks, continuing until either disease progression or unacceptable toxicity. To define a peripheral blood immune signature of response to PD-1 blockade in classical Hodgkin lymphoma, the study combined TCR beta sequencing with CyTOF. Overall study outcomes, separate from this receptor: Baseline TCR diversity was reported to be lower in newly diagnosed patients than in healthy donors and to be lower still in relapsed/refractory patients. The study was restricted to a single clinical trial cohort, and the causes of repertoire differences, possibly disease activity or prior therapy, were left undefined. CD4+ but not CD8+ TCR diversity rose significantly by C4D1 (p=0.0027 vs p=0.16), most apparent in complete responders (p=0.02). Trial patients achieving complete response had baseline diversity similar to newly diagnosed patients, whereas partial responders and progressors had significantly lower diversity. Lower diversity was observed in patients in whom nivolumab was started less than 1 year after ASCT, and these patients were excluded from later analyses so that confounding by immune reconstitution would be avoided.

From the germline V gene, CDR1 is SGHTA and CDR2 is FQGNSA. The CDR3 starts with the cysteine, ends with the phenylalanine, and has 12 residues. Just the 36-base CDR3 DNA is kept, in frame starting at base 1. Relative to germline, V is missing 5 bases and J is missing 7 bases, with 4 bases of the junction outside any gene match. Genomic DNA was extracted with the Qiagen DNeasy kit from unsorted PBMCs and from negatively selected CD4+ and CD8+ fractions. TCR beta CDR3 regions were subjected to amplification by immunoSEQ multiplex PCR with primers that anneal to V and J segments. A synthetic immune receptor repertoire was used to minimize amplification bias, and any residual bias was removed computationally once sequencing was done. From the authors' description of their analysis: Custom Python scripts were used to quantify repertoire diversity as the Shannon entropy index. Unsorted, CD4+ and CD8+ repertoires were analyzed separately, except in combined analyses where CD4+ and CD8+ sequences were merged in silico. Clonal expansion was defined as a frequency increase of at least 2-fold after treatment compared with C1D1, and clones undetected at baseline were assigned a pseudocount of 0.5. Singleton clones were defined as clones with 0 or 1 copy at C1D1, and non-singleton clones were defined as clones with 2 or more copies. Clones expanded in unsorted samples were annotated as CD4+, CD8+ or unknown by matching protein sequences in sorted samples from the same patient. Wilcoxon tests on paired samples were used to test diversity changes from C1D1 to C4D1. Drawn from immuneACCESS, this table holds only the in-frame rearrangements with V and J called that TCRdb kept. Clones are partly lost; checked studies trace under half to an unresolved V gene and leave the rest unexplained. V, J and clone size are those of that table, while D and trimming were read from the DNA. Here the sample has some 17,000 clones; more than 60% occur a single time. In total, the top ten clones hold roughly 4.8% of the sample.

The TCR was taken from a human donor with classical Hodgkin lymphoma. The chain is assembled from TRBV7-2 and TRBJ1-2; 7 bases in between match TRBD1. Sequences were derived from peripheral blood mononuclear cells (PBMCs), sampled at baseline. The DNA sequence reads TGTGCCAGCAGCGTTACAGGGGCTGGCTACACCTTC. Protein translation: CASSVTGAGYTF.